This T cell receptor beta chain was captured by sequencing in a study of T cell responses to AZD1222 COVID-19 vaccine. Across the whole study: Second-dose schedules of about 4 or about 12 weeks were combined.

The protocol was immunoSEQ multiplex PCR, while the TCRdb copy is restricted to in-frame clones and leaves out a portion. The sample yields about 120,000 clones, about 90% seen once. CDR3 length: 15 residues. V was clipped by 3 bases and J by 4 bases, with 12 bases between them. CDR1 and CDR2 from the germline V gene are MDHEN and SYDVKM. The chain employs TRBV28 and TRBJ2-2; a weak D match, TRBD2 (6 bases). This sample comprised peripheral blood, obtained on day 0 of AZD1222 vaccination. This sequence was found in an adult in good health. The CDR3 loop is CASSFRGGRTGELFF. DNA of the CDR3: TGTGCCAGCAGTTTTCGGGGAGGTCGCACCGGGGAGCTGTTTTTT.